The 17 T cell receptor beta chains presented below share a single source sample, sequenced in a study of T-cell reconstitution after alpha-beta-depleted transplantation in children. It was with unique molecular identifiers that the TCRbeta library was prepared. MiXCR, applied by TCRdb to the PCR reads, yields one record per CDR3 protein. Among around 440,000 distinct CDR3 sequences listed, roughly 16% were seen once. The sample in question was PBMCs, mostly from graft donor cells, obtained 360 days after TCRalphabeta/CD19-depleted stem cell transplant. These TCRs come from a boy younger than two who had a stem cell transplant for Wiskott-Aldrich syndrome, so the T cells may come from the graft donor.

This clonotype came up many times. The genes are TRBV10-3 and TRBJ1-5; tentative D call: TRBD1 (6 bases). V shed 4 bases and J shed 7 bases, with 11 bases lying between them. This CDR3 comprises 13 residues. The germline V gene has CDR1 ENHRY and CDR2 SYGVKD. This CDR3 is CAISGGRDQPQHF. CDR3 bases: TGTGCCATCAGTGGGGGGCGAGACCAGCCCCAGCATTTT.

The J gene is TRBJ2-1, the V gene TRBV29-1, with TRBD2 matching over 7 bases. This CDR3 region has 13 residues. After removal of 6 bases from V and 7 bases from J, the junction contained 9 bases not matched to a gene. Germline loops: CDR1 SQVTM, CDR2 ANQGSEA. For the CDR3, the DNA is TGCAGCGTCGAGATCGGGAGGAGAAATGAGCAGTTCTTC. It codes for CSVEIGRRNEQFF.

This clonotype was counted between two and nine times. The V gene is TRBV4-3, the J gene TRBJ2-7; the D gene could be TRBD1 or TRBD2 (5 bases each). The CDR3 loop spans 14 amino acids. The V and J ends lost 0 bases and 1 base respectively, with 7 bases between them. CDR1 is LGHNA and CDR2 is YSLEER in the germline V gene. The CDR3: CASSQDEGSYEQYF. CDR3 sequence (DNA): TGCGCCAGCAGCCAAGATGAGGGGTCCTACGAGCAGTACTTC.

This clonotype has a handful of counts. The chain joins TRBV11-2 to TRBJ1-2; D is ambiguous. In germline, CDR1 is SGHAT, CDR2 FQNNGV. Between the trimmed V and J ends, which lost 2 bases and 4 bases, there was a span of 8 bases. This CDR3 spans 13 amino acids. Written as DNA, the CDR3 is TGTGCCAGCAGCTTAACAAACCTCTATGGCTACACCTTC. The encoded protein is CASSLTNLYGYTF.

The chain recombines TRBV5-1 with TRBJ2-7, with a possible D match to TRBD1 (6 bases). V lost 0 bases and J lost 2, with 21 bases in between. CDR3 size: 18 residues. The V gene's germline CDR1 is SGHRS and CDR2 YFSETQ. The chain's CDR3 is CASSLAWTRNRVPYEQYF. The DNA of the CDR3 is TGCGCCAGCAGCTTGGCCTGGACAAGGAACAGGGTCCCCTACGAGCAGTACTTC. The full variable domain, its missing parts supplied by reference TRBV5-1 and TRBJ2-7, is KAGVTQTPRYLIKTRGQQVTLSCSPISGHRSVSWYQQTPGQGLQFLFEYFSETQRNKGNFPGRFSGRQFSNSRSEMNVSTLELGDSALYLCASSLAWTRNRVPYEQYFGPGTRLTVT.

The rearrangement joins TRBV29-1 to TRBJ2-3, with D unclear. The CDR3 length is 14 residues. CDR1 SQVTM and CDR2 ANQGSEA come from the germline V gene. Deletions cut 5 bases from V and 0 bases from J, with 12 bases between. CDR3 in amino acids: CSVLRVASTDTQYF. The CDR3 DNA follows: TGCAGCGTTCTACGGGTTGCTAGCACAGATACGCAGTATTTT.

In this sample, this clonotype turned up a few times. This rearrangement joins TRBV29-1 to TRBJ2-3; 12 nucleotides match TRBD2. The CDR3 is 13 amino acids. The ends lost 7 bases at V and 6 bases at J; junction bases unmatched: 5. The V gene's germline CDR1 is SQVTM and CDR2 ANQGSEA. The CDR3 here is CSELAGGSDTQYF. In nucleotides, the CDR3 is TGCAGCGAACTAGCGGGGGGTTCGGATACGCAGTATTTT.

The rearrangement joins TRBV10-3 to TRBJ2-1, with 8 bases aligning to TRBD1. The CDR3 loop spans 15 amino acids. Germline V CDR1 and CDR2: ENHRY, SYGVKD. The V segment lost 0 bases and the J segment 3 bases; nucleotides outside the gene matches: 1. CDR3 in amino acids: CAISESDRDYNEQFF. In DNA form, the CDR3 reads TGTGCCATCAGTGAGTCGGACAGGGACTACAATGAGCAGTTCTTC.

In this sample, this clonotype turned up a few times. Here the CDR3 reads CASSGGPSSYEQYF. The CDR3 region has the DNA TGTGCCAGCAGCGGGGGTCCAAGCTCCTACGAGCAGTACTTC. The J gene is TRBJ2-7, the V gene TRBV11-3; D may correspond to TRBD1 or TRBD2 (5 bases each). V gave up 5 bases and J gave up 0 bases, with 11 bases separating them. CDR3 size: 14 residues. From germline, CDR1 is SGHNT and CDR2 YENEEA.

This clonotype was detected only a few times. The J gene is TRBJ2-3, the V gene TRBV20-1, with 8 bases matching TRBD1. Germline CDR1 is DFQATT and CDR2 is SNEGSKA (reference sequence). The J segment lost 2 bases and the V segment lost 6 bases, leaving 13 bases of the junction unmatched. This CDR3 has 16 residues. CDR3 residues: CSADDRGRVITDTQYF. CDR3 coding DNA: TGCAGTGCCGATGACAGGGGAAGGGTGATCACAGATACGCAGTATTTT.

This chain links TRBV24-1 with TRBJ2-1, with D possibly matching TRBD1 (6 bases). V lost 5 bases and J 12 bases, leaving 13 bases between the germline ends. The length of the CDR3 is 12 residues. Germline V lookup: CDR1 KGHDR, CDR2 SFDVKD. The CDR3 region has the DNA TGTGCCACCAGTGTCTCAGGGGTGGGGCAGTTCTTC. Amino acids: CATSVSGVGQFF.

This clonotype was counted only a few times. The chain joins TRBV7-2 to TRBJ1-5; 7 bases align to TRBD1. V trimming: 6 bases; J trimming: 5 bases; junction bases outside the gene matches: 7. This CDR3 region has 14 residues. The V gene's germline CDR1 is SGHTA and CDR2 FQGNSA. CDR3: CASSLNRGHQPQHF. The DNA of the CDR3 is TGTGCCAGCAGTTTAAACAGGGGCCATCAGCCCCAGCATTTT.

This sequence joins TRBV6-1 and TRBJ2-7; TRBD1 aligns across 10 bases. Germline CDR1 reads MNHNS; CDR2 reads SASEGT. The CDR3 contains 15 residues. The ends lost 5 bases at V and 5 bases at J; junction bases unmatched: 9. This CDR3 is CASSMGQGSNDEQYF. For the CDR3, the DNA is TGTGCCAGCAGTATGGGACAGGGGAGTAACGACGAGCAGTACTTC.

V gene TRBV6-1 combines with J gene TRBJ2-1, with 12 positions matching TRBD2. The germline V gene has CDR1 MNHNS and CDR2 SASEGT. Germline trimming cut 6 bases from V and 8 bases from J; bases unmatched to any gene: 8. This CDR3 contains 15 residues. CDR3: CASRRLAGGSDEQFF. CDR3 bases: TGTGCCAGCAGAAGGCTAGCGGGGGGGTCGGATGAGCAGTTCTTC.

This clonotype was found a few times. This chain links TRBV20-1 with TRBJ2-1; D uncertain. CDR3 length: 14 residues. CDR1 and CDR2 from the germline V gene are DFQATT and SNEGSKA (reference sequence). Trimming took 1 base from V and 5 from J, leaving 12 bases between them. Written as DNA, the CDR3 is TGCAGTGCTAGAGGTCGGACGTTGCACAATGAGCAGTTCTTC. This translates into CSARGRTLHNEQFF.

V and J are TRBV12-3 or TRBV12-4 and TRBJ1-3; maybe TRBD1 (5 bases). Trimming removed 8 bases from V and 3 bases from J, with 14 bases in between. The CDR3 sequence is 14 residues long. CDR3 bases: TGTGCCAGCTATTTACCCACAGGTGGAAACACCATATATTTT. Its translation is CASYLPTGGNTIYF.

This clonotype was found a few times. J is TRBJ2-3 and V is TRBV9, with TRBD2 matching over 9 bases. CDR3 length: 16 residues. With V trimmed by 0 bases and J by 2 bases, 4 bases remained unmatched. CDR1 and CDR2 (germline): SGDLS, YYNGEE. The CDR3: CASSVALAGNTDTQYF. CDR3 sequence (DNA): TGTGCCAGCAGCGTAGCCCTAGCGGGGAACACAGATACGCAGTATTTT.